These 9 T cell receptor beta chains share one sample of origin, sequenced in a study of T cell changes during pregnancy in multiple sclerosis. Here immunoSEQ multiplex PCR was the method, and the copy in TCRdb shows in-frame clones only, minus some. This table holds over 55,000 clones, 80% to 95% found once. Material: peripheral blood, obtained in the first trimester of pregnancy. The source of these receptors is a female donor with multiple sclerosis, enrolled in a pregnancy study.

For the CDR3, the DNA is TGTGCCAGCAGCTTGGCGGGAGGAGCGACCTACGAGCAGTACTTC. Its translation: CASSLAGGATYEQYF. The V and J genes are TRBV7-3 and TRBJ2-7; 8 bases agree with TRBD2. J lost 2 bases, V lost 3 bases, and 6 bases had no gene match. The CDR3 runs to 15 residues. CDR1 is SGHTA, CDR2 FQGTGA, per germline.

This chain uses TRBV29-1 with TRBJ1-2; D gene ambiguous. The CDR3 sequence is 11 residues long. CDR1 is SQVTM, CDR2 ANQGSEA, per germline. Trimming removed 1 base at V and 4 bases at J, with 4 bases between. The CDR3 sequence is CSVEGLYGYTF. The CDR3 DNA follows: TGCAGCGTTGAAGGTCTCTATGGCTACACCTTC.

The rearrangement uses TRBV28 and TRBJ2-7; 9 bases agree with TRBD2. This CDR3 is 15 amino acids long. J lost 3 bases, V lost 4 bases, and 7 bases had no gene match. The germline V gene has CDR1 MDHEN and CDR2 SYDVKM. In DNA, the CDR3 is TGTGCCAGCAGTTCACCGGCGGGAGGGAACTACGAGCAGTACTTC. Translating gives CASSSPAGGNYEQYF.

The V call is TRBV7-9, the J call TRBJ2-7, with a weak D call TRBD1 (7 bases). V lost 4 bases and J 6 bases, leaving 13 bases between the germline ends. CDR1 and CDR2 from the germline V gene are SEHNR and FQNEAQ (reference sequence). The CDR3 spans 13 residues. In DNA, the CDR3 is TGTGCCAGCAGCTGGGCAGGGGGAGGCGAGCAGTACTTC. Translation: CASSWAGGGEQYF.

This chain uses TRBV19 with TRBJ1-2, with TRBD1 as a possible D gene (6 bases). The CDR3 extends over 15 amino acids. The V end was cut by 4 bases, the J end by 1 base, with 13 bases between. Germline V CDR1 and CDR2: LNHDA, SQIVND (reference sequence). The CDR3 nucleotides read TGTGCCAGTAGTAACCCCGGGACAAATAACTATGGCTACACCTTC. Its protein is CASSNPGTNNYGYTF.

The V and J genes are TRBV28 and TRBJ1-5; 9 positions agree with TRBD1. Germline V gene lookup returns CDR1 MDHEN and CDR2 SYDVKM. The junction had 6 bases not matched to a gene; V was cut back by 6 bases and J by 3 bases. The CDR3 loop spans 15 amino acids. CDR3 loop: CASSGTGNPNQPQHF. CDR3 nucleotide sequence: TGTGCCAGCAGCGGGACAGGGAATCCCAATCAGCCCCAGCATTTT.

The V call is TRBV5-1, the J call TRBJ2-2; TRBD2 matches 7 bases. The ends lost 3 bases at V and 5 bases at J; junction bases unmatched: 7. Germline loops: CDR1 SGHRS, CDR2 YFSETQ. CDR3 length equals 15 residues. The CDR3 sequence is CASSWVAGATGELFF. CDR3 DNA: TGCGCCAGCAGCTGGGTGGCGGGAGCAACCGGGGAGCTGTTTTTT.

CDR3 in amino acids: CASLGLSGNTIYF. CDR3 coding DNA: TGTGCCAGCCTTGGGCTCTCTGGAAACACCATATATTTT. V usage is TRBV2 and J usage is TRBJ1-3; no clear D. Trimming stripped 8 bases from V and 0 bases from J, with 8 bases between. The CDR3 consists of 13 residues. The germline gives CDR1 SNHLY, CDR2 FYNNEI.

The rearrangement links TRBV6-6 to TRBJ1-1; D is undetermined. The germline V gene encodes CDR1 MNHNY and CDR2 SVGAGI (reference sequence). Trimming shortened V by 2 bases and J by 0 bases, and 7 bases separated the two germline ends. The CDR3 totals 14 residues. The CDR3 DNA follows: TGTGCCAGCAGTTACAAACAGCTGAACACTGAAGCTTTCTTT. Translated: CASSYKQLNTEAFF.